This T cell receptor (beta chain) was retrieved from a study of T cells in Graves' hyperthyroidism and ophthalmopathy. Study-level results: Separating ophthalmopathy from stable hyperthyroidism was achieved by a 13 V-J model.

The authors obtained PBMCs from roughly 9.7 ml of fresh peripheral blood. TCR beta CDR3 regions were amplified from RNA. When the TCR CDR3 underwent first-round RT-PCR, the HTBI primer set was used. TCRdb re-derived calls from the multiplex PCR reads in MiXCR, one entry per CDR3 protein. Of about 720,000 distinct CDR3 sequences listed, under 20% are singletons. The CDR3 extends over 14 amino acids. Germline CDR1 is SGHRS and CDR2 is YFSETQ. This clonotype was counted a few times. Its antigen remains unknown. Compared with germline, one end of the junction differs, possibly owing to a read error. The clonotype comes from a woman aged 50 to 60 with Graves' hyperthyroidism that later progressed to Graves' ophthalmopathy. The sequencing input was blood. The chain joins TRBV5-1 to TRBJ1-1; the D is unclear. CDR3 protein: CASSLGPGNTGAFF. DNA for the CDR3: TGCGCCAGCAGCTTGGGGCCGGGGAACACTGGAGCTTTCTTT.